The 10 T cell receptor beta chains listed next were all sequenced from one sample in a study of shared clonotypes between healthy human individuals. Generated by immunoSEQ multiplex PCR, the TCRdb table keeps only in-frame clones and is missing some. The sample has approximately 1.5 million clones; about 98.5% are singletons. The sample taken for sequencing was naive CD4+ T cells sorted from blood. Subset reported: CD45RA+ positively selected. These receptor sequences come from a man in his thirties or forties in good health.

A word on this clone: This sample also contains other DNA sequences that code for the same CDR3. This sequence joins TRBV27 and TRBJ2-7; possibly TRBD2 for D (6 bases). Between the trimmed V and J ends, which lost 0 bases and 4 bases, there was a span of 7 bases. The germline V gene has CDR1 MNHEY and CDR2 SMNVEV (reference sequence). The CDR3 has 13 amino acids. The CDR3 protein is CASSLSRGYEQYF. The CDR3 DNA follows: TGTGCCAGCAGTTTATCGCGGGGTTACGAGCAGTACTTC.

About this clone itself: An end of the junction does not agree with germline; a read error may underlie this. J is TRBJ1-1 and V is TRBV18; no reliable D call. The CDR3 sequence is 16 residues long. Germline V gene sequence: CDR1 KGHSH, CDR2 LQKENI. This CDR3 is CAGSPSAGYGGTEAFF. Here the CDR3 DNA reads TGTGCCGGCTCACCATCAGCGGGGTATGGTGGCACTGAAGCTTTCTTT. Full variable domain (missing parts from reference TRBV18 and TRBJ1-1): NAGVMQNPRHLVRRRGQEARLRCSPMKGHSHVYWYRQLPEEGLKFMVYLQKENIIDESGMPKERFSAEFPKEGPSILRIQQVVRGDSAAYFCAGSPSAGYGGTEAFFGQGTRLTVV.

This clone was picked up one time. The CDR3 sequence: CASSVGVAGAWSGEQFF. The DNA for the CDR3 is TGTGCCAGCAGCGTAGGGGTAGCGGGAGCCTGGTCGGGTGAGCAGTTCTTC. V is TRBV9 and J is TRBJ2-1; 9 bases align to TRBD2. Germline V CDR1 and CDR2: SGDLS, YYNGEE. This CDR3 contains 17 residues. The junction had 13 bases not matched to a gene; V was cut back by 0 bases and J by 9 bases.

The chain employs TRBV19 and TRBJ2-1, with 9 bases identical to TRBD2. This CDR3 is 17 amino acids long. The junction had 11 bases not matched to a gene; V was cut back by 0 bases and J by 8 bases. Germline V gene sequence: CDR1 LNHDA, CDR2 SQIVND (reference sequence). The CDR3 reads CASSIDAWSSGADEQFF. CDR3 coding DNA: TGTGCCAGTAGTATAGACGCCTGGTCTAGCGGGGCGGATGAGCAGTTCTTC.

The V and J genes are TRBV5-4 and TRBJ2-3; TRBD1 aligns across 8 bases. Germline V gene data show CDR1 as SGHNT and CDR2 as YYREEE (reference sequence). Trimming at V came to 1 base and at J to 4 bases, leaving 5 bases not matched to a gene. This CDR3 has 15 residues. In DNA form, the CDR3 reads TGTGCCAGCAGCTTGAGCGGCAGGGGGCCAGATACGCAGTATTTT. As protein: CASSLSGRGPDTQYF.

This chain uses TRBV28 with TRBJ2-7; D not resolved. The CDR3 runs to 14 residues. V was pared by 4 bases and J by 2 bases, with 12 bases between. Per germline, CDR1 MDHEN and CDR2 SYDVKM. Here the CDR3 reads CASSWSGSTYEQYF. DNA for the CDR3: TGTGCCAGCAGTTGGTCTGGGTCCACCTACGAGCAGTACTTC.

The V and J genes are TRBV6-6 and TRBJ1-5, with D tentatively TRBD1 (5 bases). V lost 2 bases and J lost 0, with 11 bases in between. From germline, CDR1 is MNHNY and CDR2 SVGAGI (reference sequence). The CDR3 is 16 residues long. The CDR3 spells CASSYHSGNSNQPQHF. In DNA form, the CDR3 reads TGTGCCAGCAGTTACCATTCAGGGAATAGCAATCAGCCCCAGCATTTT.

V gene TRBV28 combines with J gene TRBJ2-1, with TRBD2 as a possible D gene (6 bases). Germline V gene lookup returns CDR1 MDHEN and CDR2 SYDVKM. The V and J ends lost 7 bases and 2 bases respectively, with 12 bases between them. The CDR3 is 14 amino acids. The DNA of the CDR3 is TGTGCCAGCACACCCCGACTAGCCTACAATGAGCAGTTCTTC. Its protein is CASTPRLAYNEQFF.

The chain couples TRBV11-2 to TRBJ2-7; D uncertain. Trimming took off 5 bases at V and 2 bases at J, with 10 bases between the two ends. The length of the CDR3 is 13 residues. The germline V gene has CDR1 SGHAT and CDR2 FQNNGV. The CDR3 coding sequence is TGTGCCAGCAGCAAGCCTCAGACCTACGAGCAGTACTTC. It translates to CASSKPQTYEQYF.

This sequence joins TRBV6-6 and TRBJ2-7; 7 bases are a match to TRBD2. Germline CDR1 MNHNY, CDR2 SVGAGI (reference sequence). The V gene end was trimmed by 4 bases and the J gene end by 5 bases; junction bases not matched to a gene: 11. The length of the CDR3 is 15 residues. The CDR3 nucleotides are TGTGCCAGCAGTTTCGGCGGGAGCGCAGGGAACGAGCAGTACTTC. This codes for CASSFGGSAGNEQYF.